The T cell receptor beta chain under discussion was sequenced for a study of cytomegalovirus exposure and HLA in healthy donors. The CDR3 extends over 16 amino acids. V was pared by 3 bases and J by 1 base, with 8 bases of the junction left unmatched. Germline V gives CDR1 SGHNT, CDR2 YYREEE (reference sequence). Amplification used 60 Vbeta primers and 13 Jbeta primers. Clones were read by immunoSEQ multiplex PCR, and TCRdb kept only the in-frame ones, dropping some. The sample yields 95,000 to 100,000 clones, 65% to 75% seen once. Comment on this clone: The target antigen is unknown.

Study-wide results and limits: A missense variant in DCLRE1C was later tied to TCR beta V- and J-gene trimming. In vitro confirmation showed three CMV-associated chains to be CMV antigen specific.

This chain uses TRBV5-4 with TRBJ2-3, with 7 bases fitting TRBD2. This clonotype originated in a middle-aged woman in good health and CMV-seronegative. Sequencing input: PBMCs. CDR3 amino acids: CASSSQTSSRTDTQYF. The CDR3 DNA is TGTGCCAGCAGCTCCCAGACTAGCAGCCGCACAGATACGCAGTATTTT.